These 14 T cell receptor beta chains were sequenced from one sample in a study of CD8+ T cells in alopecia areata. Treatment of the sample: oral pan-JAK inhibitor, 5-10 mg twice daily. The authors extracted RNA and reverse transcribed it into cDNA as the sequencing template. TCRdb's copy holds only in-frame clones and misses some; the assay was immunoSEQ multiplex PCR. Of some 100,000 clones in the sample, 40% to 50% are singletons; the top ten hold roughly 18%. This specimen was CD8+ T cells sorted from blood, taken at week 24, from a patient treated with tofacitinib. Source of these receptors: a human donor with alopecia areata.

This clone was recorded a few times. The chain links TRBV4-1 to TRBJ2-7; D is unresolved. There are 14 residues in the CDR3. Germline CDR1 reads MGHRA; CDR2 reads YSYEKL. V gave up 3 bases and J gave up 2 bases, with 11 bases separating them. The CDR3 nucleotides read TGCGCCAGCAGCCACGGCGGTCTTACCTACGAGCAGTACTTC. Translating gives CASSHGGLTYEQYF.

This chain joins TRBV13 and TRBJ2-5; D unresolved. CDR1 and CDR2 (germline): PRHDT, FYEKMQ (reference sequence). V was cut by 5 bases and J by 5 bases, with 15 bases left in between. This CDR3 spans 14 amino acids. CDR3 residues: CASSRWDLEETQYF. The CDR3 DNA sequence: TGTGCCAGCAGCCGATGGGATTTGGAGGAGACCCAGTACTTC. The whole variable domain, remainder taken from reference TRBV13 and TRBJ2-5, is AAGVIQSPRHLIKEKRETATLKCYPIPRHDTVYWYQQGPGQDPQFLISFYEKMQSDKGSIPDRFSAQQFSDYHSELNMSSLELGDSALYFCASSRWDLEETQYFGPGTRLLVL.

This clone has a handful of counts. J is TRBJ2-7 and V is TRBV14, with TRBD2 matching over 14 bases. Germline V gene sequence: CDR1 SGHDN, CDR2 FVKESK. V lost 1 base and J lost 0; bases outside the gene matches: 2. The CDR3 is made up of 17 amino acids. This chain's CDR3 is CASSQVGLAGVSYEQYF. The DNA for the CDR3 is TGTGCCAGCAGCCAAGTGGGACTAGCGGGAGTCTCCTACGAGCAGTACTTC. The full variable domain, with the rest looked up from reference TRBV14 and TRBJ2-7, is EAGVTQFPSHSVIEKGQTVTLRCDPISGHDNLYWYRRVMGKEIKFLLHFVKESKQDESGMPNNRFLAERTGGTYSTLKVQPAELEDSGVYFCASSQVGLAGVSYEQYFGPGTRLTVT.

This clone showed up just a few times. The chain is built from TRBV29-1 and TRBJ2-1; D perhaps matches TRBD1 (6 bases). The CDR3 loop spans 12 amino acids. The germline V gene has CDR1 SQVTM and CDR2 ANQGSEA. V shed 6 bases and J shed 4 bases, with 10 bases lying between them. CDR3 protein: CSVPQGYNEQFF. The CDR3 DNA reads TGCAGCGTCCCACAGGGATACAATGAGCAGTTCTTC.

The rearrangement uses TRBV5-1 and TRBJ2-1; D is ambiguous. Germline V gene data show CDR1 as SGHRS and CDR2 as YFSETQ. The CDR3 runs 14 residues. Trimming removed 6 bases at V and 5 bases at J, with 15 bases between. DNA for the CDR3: TGCGCCAGCACCAAGACCATTCCAAACAATGAGCAGTTCTTC. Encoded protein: CASTKTIPNNEQFF.

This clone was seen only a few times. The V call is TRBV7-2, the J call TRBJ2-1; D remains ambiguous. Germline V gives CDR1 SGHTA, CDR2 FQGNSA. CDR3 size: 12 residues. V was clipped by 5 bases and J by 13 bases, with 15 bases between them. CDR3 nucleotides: TGTGCCAGCAGCCTTGGGCTACTCAGACAGTTCTTC. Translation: CASSLGLLRQFF.

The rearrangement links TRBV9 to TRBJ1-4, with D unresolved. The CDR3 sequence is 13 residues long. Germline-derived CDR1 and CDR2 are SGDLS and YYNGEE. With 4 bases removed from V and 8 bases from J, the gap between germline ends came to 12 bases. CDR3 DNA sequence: TGTGCCAGCAGCCGGGAGGGTTCGGAAAAACTGTTTTTT. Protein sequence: CASSREGSEKLFF.

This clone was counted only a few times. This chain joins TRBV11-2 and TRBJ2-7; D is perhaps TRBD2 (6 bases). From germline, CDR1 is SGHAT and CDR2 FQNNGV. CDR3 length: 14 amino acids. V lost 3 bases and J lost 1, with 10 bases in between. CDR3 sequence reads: CASSLSGRSYEQYF. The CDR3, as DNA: TGTGCCAGCAGCTTGAGCGGGCGTTCCTACGAGCAGTACTTC. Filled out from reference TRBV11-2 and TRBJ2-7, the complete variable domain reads EAGVAQSPRYKIIEKRQSVAFWCNPISGHATLYWYQQILGQGPKLLIQFQNNGVVDDSQLPKDRFSAERLKGVDSTLKIQPAKLEDSAVYLCASSLSGRSYEQYFGPGTRLTVT.

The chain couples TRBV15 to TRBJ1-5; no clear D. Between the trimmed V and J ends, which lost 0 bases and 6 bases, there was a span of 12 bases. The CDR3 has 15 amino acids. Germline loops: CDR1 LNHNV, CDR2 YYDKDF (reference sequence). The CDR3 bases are TGTGCCACCAGCAGAGATCGGGGAGGGAGTCAGCCCCAGCATTTT. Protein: CATSRDRGGSQPQHF. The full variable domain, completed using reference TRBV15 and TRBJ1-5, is DAMVIQNPRYQVTQFGKPVTLSCSQTLNHNVMYWYQQKSSQAPKLLFHYYDKDFNNEADTPDNFQSRRPNTSFCFLDIRSPGLGDTAMYLCATSRDRGGSQPQHFGDGTRLSIL.

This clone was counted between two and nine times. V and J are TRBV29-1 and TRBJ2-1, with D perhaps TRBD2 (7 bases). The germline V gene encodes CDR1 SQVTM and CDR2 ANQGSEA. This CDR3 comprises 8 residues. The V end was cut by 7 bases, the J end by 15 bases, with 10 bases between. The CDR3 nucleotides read TGCAGCGCCGGGGGGCTGTTCTTC. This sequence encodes CSAGGLFF.

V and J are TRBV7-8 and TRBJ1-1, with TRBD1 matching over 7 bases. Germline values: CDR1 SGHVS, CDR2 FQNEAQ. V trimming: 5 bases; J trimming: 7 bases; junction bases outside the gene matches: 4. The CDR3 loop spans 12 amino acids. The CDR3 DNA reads TGTGCCAGCAGCGGAAGGGACAGTGAAGCTTTCTTT. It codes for CASSGRDSEAFF. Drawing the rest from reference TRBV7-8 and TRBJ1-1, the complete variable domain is GAGVSQSPRYKVAKRGQDVALRCDPISGHVSLFWYQQALGQGPEFLTYFQNEAQLDKSGLPSDRFFAERPEGSVSTLKIQRTQQEDSAVYLCASSGRDSEAFFGQGTRLTVV.

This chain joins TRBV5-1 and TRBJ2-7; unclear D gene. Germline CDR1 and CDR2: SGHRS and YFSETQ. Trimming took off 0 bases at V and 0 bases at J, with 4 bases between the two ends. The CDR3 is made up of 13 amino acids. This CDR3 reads CASSLGSSYEQYF. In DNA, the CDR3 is TGCGCCAGCAGCTTGGGCAGCTCCTACGAGCAGTACTTC.

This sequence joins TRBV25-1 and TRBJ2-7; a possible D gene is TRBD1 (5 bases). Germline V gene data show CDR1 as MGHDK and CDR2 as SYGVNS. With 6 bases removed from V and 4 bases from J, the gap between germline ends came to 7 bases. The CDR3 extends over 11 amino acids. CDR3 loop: CASRTVYEQYF. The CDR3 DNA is TGTGCCAGCAGGACAGTTTACGAGCAGTACTTC.

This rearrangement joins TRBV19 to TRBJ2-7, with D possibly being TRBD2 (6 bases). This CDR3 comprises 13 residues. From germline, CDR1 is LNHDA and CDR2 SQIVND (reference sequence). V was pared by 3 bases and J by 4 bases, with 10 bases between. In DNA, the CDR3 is TGTGCCAGTAGTATGTTGGAGGGTTACGAGCAGTACTTC. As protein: CASSMLEGYEQYF. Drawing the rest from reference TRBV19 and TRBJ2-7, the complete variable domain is DGGITQSPKYLFRKEGQNVTLSCEQNLNHDAMYWYRQDPGQGLRLIYYSQIVNDFQKGDIAEGYSVSREKKESFPLTVTSAQKNPTAFYLCASSMLEGYEQYFGPGTRLTVT.